The 20 T cell receptor beta chains listed next were all sequenced from one sample in a study of T cells after yellow fever vaccination (dated by TCRdb to between 2017 and 2020). The protocol used for the library was 5' RACE. Sequencing relied on an Illumina HiSeq 2500. TCRdb applied fastp at Q25 and MiXCR to the public reads, then kept only in-frame beta chains. Rows matching on CDR3 protein sequence are summarized as one entry with the most common DNA and genes. The sample table contains 400,000 or so distinct CDR3 sequences; only one count was recorded for under 14% of them. Of the sample, 15% to 20% falls within the top ten clones. The treatment or condition label for this specimen denotes: live attenuated yellow fever vaccine strain. The sequencing here drew on PBMCs, taken on the day of the first yellow fever vaccination. These receptors originate from a man between 18 and 35 years old who received the YFV17D yellow fever vaccine.

V and J are TRBV6-5 and TRBJ1-2; no definite D call. The CDR3 is 15 amino acids. With 0 bases removed from V and 3 bases from J, the gap between germline ends came to 11 bases. Germline assignment: CDR1 MNHEY and CDR2 SVGAGI. The CDR3 DNA sequence: TGTGCCAGCAGTTACTCGAGTACGGACTACTATGGCTACACCTTC. Translation: CASSYSSTDYYGYTF.

This clonotype was picked up a small number of times. The chain combines TRBV7-2 with TRBJ2-4, with TRBD2 identical over 16 bases. The CDR3 length is 17 residues. CDR1 SGHTA and CDR2 FQGNSA come from the germline V gene. V was clipped by 6 bases and J by 1 base; unmatched bases: 3. The chain's CDR3 is CASRGLAGGHAKNIQYF. In nucleotides, the CDR3 is TGTGCCAGCAGGGGACTAGCGGGGGGGCACGCCAAAAACATTCAGTACTTC.

There are a few counts of this clonotype. The V call is TRBV7-9, the J call TRBJ1-2, with D unclear. V lost 2 bases and J 9 bases, leaving 16 bases between the germline ends. Looked up from germline, CDR1 is SEHNR and CDR2 is FQNEAQ (reference sequence). The length of the CDR3 is 14 residues. The CDR3, as DNA: TGTGCCAGCAGCTTACCAGGCGCCCAAGGCCGCTACACCTTC. Translated, it gives CASSLPGAQGRYTF.

The chain recombines TRBV7-9 with TRBJ1-3; D call uncertain. Trimming removed 5 bases at V and 2 bases at J, with 7 bases between. Germline V gives CDR1 SEHNR, CDR2 FQNEAQ (reference sequence). This CDR3 is built from 13 residues. The CDR3 region is CASSPGPGNTIYF. The CDR3, as DNA: TGTGCCAGCAGCCCCGGCCCTGGAAACACCATATATTTT.

This clonotype has only a few counts. The rearrangement links TRBV7-9 to TRBJ1-1; no definite D call. V gave up 5 bases and J gave up 11 bases, with 12 bases separating them. The CDR3 loop spans 11 amino acids. Germline CDR1 SEHNR, CDR2 FQNEAQ (reference sequence). The CDR3 spells CASSIGPRAFF. The DNA of the CDR3 is TGTGCCAGCAGCATCGGCCCACGGGCTTTCTTT.

This clonotype was detected only a few times. At one end, the junction sequence differs from germline, possibly due to a read error. The chain has TRBV20-1 and TRBJ2-1; 7 bases are a match to TRBD1. Germline values: CDR1 DFQATT, CDR2 SNEGSKA (reference sequence). The CDR3 extends over 15 amino acids. CDR3 bases: TGCAGTGCGAGAGGGGGCCGAGGAATGGGGAATGAGCAGTTCTTC. Encoded protein: CSARGGRGMGNEQFF.

Many counts were recorded for this clonotype. The chain couples TRBV5-1 to TRBJ2-5, with D perhaps matching TRBD1 (5 bases). The V end was cut by 4 bases, the J end by 4 bases, with 11 bases between. The CDR3 loop spans 13 amino acids. Looked up from germline, CDR1 is SGHRS and CDR2 is YFSETQ. The CDR3 coding sequence is TGCGCCAGCAGCCCGGGCAGGGCAGAGACCCAGTACTTC. Translation gives CASSPGRAETQYF.

This clonotype was seen a few times. This rearrangement joins TRBV25-1 to TRBJ2-7, with D possibly TRBD2 on 7 matching bases. Trimming pared 2 bases from V and 0 bases from J, leaving 17 bases between. Germline assignment: CDR1 MGHDK and CDR2 SYGVNS. CDR3 length: 17 amino acids. The CDR3 spells CASSERKGGVSSYEQYF. The CDR3 nucleotides read TGTGCCAGCAGTGAACGCAAAGGGGGGGTGTCCTCCTACGAGCAGTACTTC.

This clonotype was recorded many times. The chain uses TRBV5-1 and TRBJ2-1, with D unresolved. There are 14 residues in the CDR3. From germline, CDR1 is SGHRS and CDR2 YFSETQ. Trimming pared 4 bases from V and 8 bases from J, leaving 16 bases between. CDR3 DNA: TGCGCCAGCAGCGAAGGAACCGATCGCGATGAGCAGTTCTTC. It codes for CASSEGTDRDEQFF.

The chain uses TRBV12-3 or TRBV12-4 and TRBJ2-1, with 7 bases that match TRBD2. Trimming at V came to 4 bases and at J to 6 bases, leaving 9 bases not matched to a gene. This CDR3 has 15 amino acids. CDR3 sequence: CASSYGGVRSNEQFF. The DNA of the CDR3 is TGTGCCAGCAGTTATGGGGGGGTACGATCCAATGAGCAGTTCTTC.

The chain employs TRBV12-3 or TRBV12-4 and TRBJ1-3; 7 bases line up with TRBD1. There are 13 residues in the CDR3. Trimming took 7 bases from V and 7 from J; bases not matched to a gene: 7. The CDR3 nucleotides are TGTGCCAGCAAAGGACAGGACCAGAACACCATATATTTT. Protein sequence: CASKGQDQNTIYF.

V gene TRBV7-2 combines with J gene TRBJ1-5; perhaps TRBD1 as D (5 bases). Germline V lookup: CDR1 SGHTA, CDR2 FQGNSA. Trimming took off 1 base at V and 6 bases at J, with 16 bases between the two ends. The CDR3 contains 16 residues. The CDR3 DNA follows: TGTGCCAGCAGCTTAGGGTTACATAGGGGTGGTCAGCCCCAGCATTTT. Protein: CASSLGLHRGGQPQHF. Drawing the rest from reference TRBV7-2 and TRBJ1-5, the complete variable domain is GAGVSQSPSNKVTEKGKDVELRCDPISGHTALYWYRQSLGQGLEFLIYFQGNSAPDKSGLPSDRFSAERTGGSVSTLTIQRTQQEDSAVYLCASSLGLHRGGQPQHFGDGTRLSIL.

The rearrangement uses TRBV7-2 and TRBJ2-7, with D hard to call. This CDR3 has 14 amino acids. Trimming pared 1 base from V and 0 bases from J, leaving 7 bases between. CDR1 and CDR2 from the germline V gene are SGHTA and FQGNSA. CDR3 in DNA: TGTGCCAGCAGCTTAGTTCCCAGCTCCTACGAGCAGTACTTC. Amino acids: CASSLVPSSYEQYF.

The chain is built from TRBV9 and TRBJ2-1; no clear D gene. Germline V gene data show CDR1 as SGDLS and CDR2 as YYNGEE. V lost 1 base to trimming and J lost 6 bases, with 8 bases between them. CDR3 size: 13 residues. The CDR3 DNA reads TGTGCCAGCAGCGTAAATAGGACCAATGAGCAGTTCTTC. It translates to CASSVNRTNEQFF.

The rearrangement joins TRBV11-2 to TRBJ1-2; a weak D match, TRBD1 (6 bases). This CDR3 has 14 residues. With 0 bases removed from V and 5 bases from J, the gap between germline ends came to 10 bases. The germline V gene has CDR1 SGHAT and CDR2 FQNNGV. The chain's CDR3 is CASSLDRGIYGYTF. CDR3 nucleotides: TGTGCCAGCAGCTTAGACAGGGGCATATATGGCTACACCTTC.

This rearrangement joins TRBV10-3 to TRBJ1-4; TRBD1 matches at 8 bases. The germline gives CDR1 ENHRY, CDR2 SYGVKD. The J segment lost 5 bases and the V segment lost 9 bases, leaving 5 bases of the junction unmatched. The length of the CDR3 is 13 residues. CDR3: CAIGQGTNEKLFF. The DNA for the CDR3 is TGTGCCATAGGACAGGGCACAAATGAAAAACTGTTTTTT.

The V gene is TRBV7-2, the J gene TRBJ2-3; 8 nucleotides match TRBD2. Trimming at V came to 4 bases and at J to 2 bases, leaving 8 bases not matched to a gene. Germline V gives CDR1 SGHTA, CDR2 FQGNSA. CDR3 size: 16 residues. The CDR3 here is CASSYQGLVFTDTQYF. DNA of the CDR3: TGTGCCAGCAGCTACCAGGGACTAGTTTTCACAGATACGCAGTATTTT. The whole variable domain, filled in from reference TRBV7-2 and TRBJ2-3, reads GAGVSQSPSNKVTEKGKDVELRCDPISGHTALYWYRQSLGQGLEFLIYFQGNSAPDKSGLPSDRFSAERTGGSVSTLTIQRTQQEDSAVYLCASSYQGLVFTDTQYFGPGTRLTVL.

The gene calls are TRBV6-1 and TRBJ2-7; D is uncertain. Trimming left V 3 bases short and J 3 bases short, with 12 bases between. Germline CDR1 reads MNHNS; CDR2 reads SASEGT. CDR3 length: 14 amino acids. The CDR3, as DNA: TGTGCCAGCAGTGAGTCGGGCAAAATCTACGAGCAGTACGTC. As protein: CASSESGKIYEQYV.

The sample holds a few counts of this clonotype. This chain joins TRBV29-1 and TRBJ2-3; the D is unclear. CDR1 and CDR2 from the germline V gene are SQVTM and ANQGSEA. CDR3 length: 13 amino acids. Trimming shortened V by 4 bases and J by 0 bases, and 8 bases separated the two germline ends. CDR3 in amino acids: CSVGHSSTDTQYF. Here the CDR3 DNA reads TGCAGCGTTGGCCATTCTAGCACAGATACGCAGTATTTT.

This clonotype turned up a few times. The chain carries TRBV7-2 and TRBJ2-1; 14 nucleotides agree with TRBD2. The germline CDR1 and CDR2 sequences are SGHTA and FQGNSA. The CDR3 runs 15 residues. V trimming: 4 bases; J trimming: 9 bases; junction bases outside the gene matches: 5. The CDR3 bases are TGTGCCAGCAGCTACGTGACTAGCGGGGGGGTTGAGCAGTTCTTC. It translates to CASSYVTSGGVEQFF.